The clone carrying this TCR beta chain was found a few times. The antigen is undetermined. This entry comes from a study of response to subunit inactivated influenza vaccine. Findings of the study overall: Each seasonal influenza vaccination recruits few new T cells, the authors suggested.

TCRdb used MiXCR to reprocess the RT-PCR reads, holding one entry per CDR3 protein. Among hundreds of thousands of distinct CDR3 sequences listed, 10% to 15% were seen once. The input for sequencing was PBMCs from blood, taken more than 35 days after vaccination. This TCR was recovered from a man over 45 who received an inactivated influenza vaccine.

The CDR3 nucleotides read TGTGCCAGCAGTTTACTGCGAGGGAGGGGGGGCCGGGGCACAGATACGCAGTATTTT. It encodes CASSLLRGRGGRGTDTQYF. This sequence joins TRBV28 and TRBJ2-3; TRBD2 is a possible D gene (7 bases). The CDR3 length is 19 residues. V lost 2 bases and J lost 1, with 22 bases in between. Germline assignment: CDR1 MDHEN and CDR2 SYDVKM.